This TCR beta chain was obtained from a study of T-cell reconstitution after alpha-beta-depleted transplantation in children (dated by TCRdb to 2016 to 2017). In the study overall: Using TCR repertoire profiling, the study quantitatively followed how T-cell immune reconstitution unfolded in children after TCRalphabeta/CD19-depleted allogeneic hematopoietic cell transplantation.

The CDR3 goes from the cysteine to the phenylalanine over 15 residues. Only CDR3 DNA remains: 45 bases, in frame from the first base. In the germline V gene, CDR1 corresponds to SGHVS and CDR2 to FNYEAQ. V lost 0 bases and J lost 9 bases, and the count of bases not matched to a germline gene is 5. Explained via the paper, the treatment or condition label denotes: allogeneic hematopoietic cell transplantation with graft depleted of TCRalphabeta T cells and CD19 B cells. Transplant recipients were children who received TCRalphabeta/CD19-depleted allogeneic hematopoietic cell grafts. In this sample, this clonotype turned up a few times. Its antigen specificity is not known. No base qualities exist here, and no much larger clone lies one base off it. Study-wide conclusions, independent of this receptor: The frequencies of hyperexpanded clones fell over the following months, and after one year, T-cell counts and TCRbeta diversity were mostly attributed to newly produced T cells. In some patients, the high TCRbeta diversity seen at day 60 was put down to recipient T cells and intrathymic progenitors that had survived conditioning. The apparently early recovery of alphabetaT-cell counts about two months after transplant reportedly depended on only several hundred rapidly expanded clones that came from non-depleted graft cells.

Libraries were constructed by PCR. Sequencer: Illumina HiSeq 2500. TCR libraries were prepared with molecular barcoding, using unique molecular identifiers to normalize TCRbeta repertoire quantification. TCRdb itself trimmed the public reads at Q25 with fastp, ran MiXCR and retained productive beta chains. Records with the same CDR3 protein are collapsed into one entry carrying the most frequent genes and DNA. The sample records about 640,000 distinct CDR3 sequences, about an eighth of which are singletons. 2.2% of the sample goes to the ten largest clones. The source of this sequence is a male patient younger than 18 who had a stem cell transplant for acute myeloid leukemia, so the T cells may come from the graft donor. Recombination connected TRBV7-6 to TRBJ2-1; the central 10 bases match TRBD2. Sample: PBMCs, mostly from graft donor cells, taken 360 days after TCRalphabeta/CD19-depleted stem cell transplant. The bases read TGTGCCAGCAGCTTAGCGGGACTAGCGCCAATTGAGCAGTTCTTC. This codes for CASSLAGLAPIEQFF.